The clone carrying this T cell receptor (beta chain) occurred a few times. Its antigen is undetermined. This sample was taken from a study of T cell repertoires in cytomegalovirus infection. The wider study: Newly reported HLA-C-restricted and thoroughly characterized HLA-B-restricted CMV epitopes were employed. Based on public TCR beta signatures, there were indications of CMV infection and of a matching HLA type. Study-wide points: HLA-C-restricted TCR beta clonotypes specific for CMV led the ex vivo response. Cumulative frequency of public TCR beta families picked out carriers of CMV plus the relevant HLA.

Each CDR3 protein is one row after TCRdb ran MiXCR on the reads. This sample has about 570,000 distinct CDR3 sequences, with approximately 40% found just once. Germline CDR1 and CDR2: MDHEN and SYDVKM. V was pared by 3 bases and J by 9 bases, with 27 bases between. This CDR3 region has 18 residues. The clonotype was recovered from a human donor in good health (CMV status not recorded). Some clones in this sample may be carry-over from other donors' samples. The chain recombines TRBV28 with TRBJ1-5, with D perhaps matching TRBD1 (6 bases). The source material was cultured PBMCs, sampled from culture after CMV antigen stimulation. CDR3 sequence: CASSFARAPRGLGGPQHF. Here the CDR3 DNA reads TGTGCCAGCAGTTTTGCCAGGGCGCCGCGAGGCCTAGGGGGGCCCCAGCATTTT. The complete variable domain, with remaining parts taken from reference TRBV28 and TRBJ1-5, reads DVKVTQSSRYLVKRTGEKVFLECVQDMDHENMFWYRQDPGLGLRLIYFSYDVKMKEKGDIPEGYSVSREKKERFSLILESASTNQTSMYLCASSFARAPRGLGGPQHFGDGTRLSIL.